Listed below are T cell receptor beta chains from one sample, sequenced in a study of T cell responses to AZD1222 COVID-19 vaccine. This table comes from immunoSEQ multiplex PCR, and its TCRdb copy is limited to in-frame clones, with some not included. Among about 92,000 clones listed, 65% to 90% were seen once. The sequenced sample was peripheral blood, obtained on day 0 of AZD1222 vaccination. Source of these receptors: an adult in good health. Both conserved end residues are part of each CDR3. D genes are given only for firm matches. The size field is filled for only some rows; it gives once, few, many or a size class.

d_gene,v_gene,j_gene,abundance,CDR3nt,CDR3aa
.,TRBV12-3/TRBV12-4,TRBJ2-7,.,TGTGCCAGCAGTCCCGGGCGTTCCTACGAGCAGTACTTC,CASSPGRSYEQYF
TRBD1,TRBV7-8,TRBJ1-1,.,TGTGCCAGCAGCCCGGACAGGGGGCTGGGCACTGAAGCTTTCTTT,CASSPDRGLGTEAFF
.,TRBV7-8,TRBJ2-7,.,TGTGCCAGCAGCAGACCCAAGGACTCGGACTCCTACGAGCAGTACTTC,CASSRPKDSDSYEQYF
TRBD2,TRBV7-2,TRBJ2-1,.,TGTGCCAGCAGCCCCGCTAGCGGGGGGGCCTACAATGAGCAGTTCTTC,CASSPASGGAYNEQFF
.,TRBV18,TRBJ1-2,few,TGTGCCAGCTCTCAGTCACGGGACGGGAACTATGGCTACACCTTC,CASSQSRDGNYGYTF
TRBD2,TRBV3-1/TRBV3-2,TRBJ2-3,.,TGTGCCAGCAGCCACCACCTAGCGGGGGAGGGAGATACGCAGTATTTT,CASSHHLAGEGDTQYF
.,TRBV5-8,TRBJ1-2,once,TGTGCCAGCACCCGGGGTGACACCGGCTATGGCTACACCTTC,CASTRGDTGYGYTF
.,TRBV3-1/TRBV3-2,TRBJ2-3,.,TGTGCCAGCAGCCAACAGGGGAGAGGTCCAGATACGCAGTATTTT,CASSQQGRGPDTQYF
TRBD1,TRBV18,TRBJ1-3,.,TGTGCCAGCTCACCAAACAGGGGGTCTGGAAACACCATATATTTT,CASSPNRGSGNTIYF
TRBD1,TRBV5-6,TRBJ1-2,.,TGTGCCAGCAGCTACTATGACAGGGTGCTTAATGGCTACACCTTC,CASSYYDRVLNGYTF
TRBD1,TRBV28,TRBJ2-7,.,TGTGCCAGCCTCCTTCGGGGACAGGGGGCGAGTGAGCAGTACTTC,CASLLRGQGASEQYF
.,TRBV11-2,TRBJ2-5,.,TGTGCCAGCAGCTTAATGGGACGGAGTCGCCAAGAGACCCAGTACTTC,CASSLMGRSRQETQYF
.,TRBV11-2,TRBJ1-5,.,TGTGCCAGCAGCTTAGATTTCAGGACAGCCCAGCATTTT,CASSLDFRTAQHF
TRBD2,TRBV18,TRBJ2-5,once,TGTGCCAGCTCACCACAGACTAGCGGGGGATTCCAAGAGACCCAGTACTTC,CASSPQTSGGFQETQYF
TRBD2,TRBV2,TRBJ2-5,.,TGTGCCAGCCCTCGGGGGACTATCCAAGAGACCCAGTACTTC,CASPRGTIQETQYF
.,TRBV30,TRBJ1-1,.,TGTGCCTGGGACCGGGGCATGAACACTGAAGCTTTCTTT,CAWDRGMNTEAFF
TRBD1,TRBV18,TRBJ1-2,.,TGTGCCAGCTCACCAGGGGACAGGGGCGGCTACACCTTC,CASSPGDRGGYTF
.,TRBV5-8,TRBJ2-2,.,TGTGCCAGCAGCTTGTTGAACACCGGGGAGCTGTTTTTT,CASSLLNTGELFF
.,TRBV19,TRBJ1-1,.,TGTGCCACCTTCCGTAGGAACACTGAAGCTTTCTTT,CATFRRNTEAFF
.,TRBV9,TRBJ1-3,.,TGTGCCAGCAGCGTCTCCCCCAGGGATCCCTCTGGAAACACCATATATTTT,CASSVSPRDPSGNTIYF
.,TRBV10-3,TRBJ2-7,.,TGTGCCATCAGTGATGAGGGATTGGGACGGACCTACGAGCAGTACTTC,CAISDEGLGRTYEQYF
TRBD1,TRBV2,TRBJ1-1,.,TGTGCCAGCAGTGGCCCCGGACAGGGAAAGGACACTGAAGCTTTCTTT,CASSGPGQGKDTEAFF
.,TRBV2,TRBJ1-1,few,TGTGCCAGCAGTAGGGACCGTCGGGCTGAAGCTTTCTTT,CASSRDRRAEAFF
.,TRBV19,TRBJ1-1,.,TGTGCCAGTAGTATCAAGGCGGCCAACACTGAAGCTTTCTTT,CASSIKAANTEAFF
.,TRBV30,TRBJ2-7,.,TGTGCCTACACAAGAACAGGTCGGTCGGGCGAGCAGTACTTC,CAYTRTGRSGEQYF
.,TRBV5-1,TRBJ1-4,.,TGCGCCAGCAGCTTGGGGGGGTCCCTAGGCAGCGGTGAAAAACTGTTTTTT,CASSLGGSLGSGEKLFF
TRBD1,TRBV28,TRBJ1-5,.,TGTGCCAGCAGGACAGGGGGCAATCAGCCCCAGCATTTT,CASRTGGNQPQHF
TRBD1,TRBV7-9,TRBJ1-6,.,TGTGCCAGCAGCTTAGCTCAGGGGGGAGGATCACCCCTCCACTTT,CASSLAQGGGSPLHF
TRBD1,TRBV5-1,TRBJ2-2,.,TGCGCCAGCAGAAGGGACAGGGCTTTAGCCGGGGAGCTGTTTTTT,CASRRDRALAGELFF
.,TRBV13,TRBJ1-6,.,TGTGCCAGCGGCATGGGGGGCCATAATTCACCCCTCCACTTT,CASGMGGHNSPLHF
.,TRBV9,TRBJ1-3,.,TGTGCCAGCAGCGTTTCAAGGGGGACCTCTGGAAACACCATATATTTT,CASSVSRGTSGNTIYF
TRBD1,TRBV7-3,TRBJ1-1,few,TGTGCCAGCAGTCCACTCGGGGGACAGGTACCCGGGGGCACTGAAGCTTTCTTT,CASSPLGGQVPGGTEAFF
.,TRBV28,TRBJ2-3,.,TGTGCCAGCAGTTTACCGCAGGGTATATCAGATACGCAGTATTTT,CASSLPQGISDTQYF
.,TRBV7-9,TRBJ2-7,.,TGTGCCAGCAGTTCTGACACGTACGAGCAGTACTTC,CASSSDTYEQYF
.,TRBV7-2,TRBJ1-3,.,TGTGCCAGCAGCTTAAGTTCCGCTGGAAACACCATATATTTT,CASSLSSAGNTIYF
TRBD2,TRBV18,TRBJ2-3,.,TGTGCCAGCTCACCTCTGGGGCCGGGAGGCTCAAGCACAGATACGCAGTATTTT,CASSPLGPGGSSTDTQYF
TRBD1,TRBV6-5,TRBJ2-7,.,TGTGCCAGCAGTACCCGACAGGGAATGTCCTACGAGCAGTACTTC,CASSTRQGMSYEQYF
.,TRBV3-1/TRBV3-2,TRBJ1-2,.,TGTGCCAGCAGCCGACTGGGGGACGGAGGATTGTCGCACACCTTC,CASSRLGDGGLSHTF
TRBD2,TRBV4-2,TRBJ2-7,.,TGTGCCAGCAGCCCGCGGGGGGGTTCGGTTGTCGACGCGTTC,CASSPRGGSVVDAF
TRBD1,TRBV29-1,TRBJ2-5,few,TGCAGCGCAAACAGGGGTCCGGAGACCCAGTACTTC,CSANRGPETQYF
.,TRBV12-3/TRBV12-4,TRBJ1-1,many,TGTGCCAGCAGTTTCGGAGACACTGAAGCTTTCTTT,CASSFGDTEAFF
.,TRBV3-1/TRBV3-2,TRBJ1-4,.,TGTGCCAGCAGCCCCCCCCGTCGCGGGGGCACTACAGCTAATGAAAAACTGTTTTTT,CASSPPRRGGTTANEKLFF
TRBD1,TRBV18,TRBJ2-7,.,TGTGCCAGCTCACCGGATAGGGGGCAAGTCGAGCAGTACTTC,CASSPDRGQVEQYF
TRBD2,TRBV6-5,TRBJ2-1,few,TGTGCCAGCAGTTACTCCGGACTAGCGGGAGGGGGTGAGCAGTTCTTC,CASSYSGLAGGGEQFF
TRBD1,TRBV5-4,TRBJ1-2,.,TGTGCCAGCAGCGCAGGGGGCGCCTATGGCTACACCTTC,CASSAGGAYGYTF
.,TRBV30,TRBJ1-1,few,TGTGCCTGGAGTCGAGCGGGGGAGAACACTGAAGCTTTCTTT,CAWSRAGENTEAFF
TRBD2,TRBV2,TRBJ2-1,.,TGTGCCAGCAGTGAGCGTAGCGGGTCCTACAATGAGCAGTTCTTC,CASSERSGSYNEQFF
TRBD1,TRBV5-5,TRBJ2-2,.,TGTGCCAGCAGCCAAGGACAGGGCGTCGGTGGCGGGGAGCTGTTTTTT,CASSQGQGVGGGELFF
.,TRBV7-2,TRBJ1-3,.,TGTGCCAGCAGCTTGGGCACACCTGGGAACACCATATATTTT,CASSLGTPGNTIYF
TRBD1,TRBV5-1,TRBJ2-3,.,TGCGCCAGCCGGAAGCAGGGGGCAACAGATACGCAGTATTTT,CASRKQGATDTQYF
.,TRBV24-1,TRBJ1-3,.,TGTGCCACCAGTGATCCTTACACCAAACCTGGAAACACCATATATTTT,CATSDPYTKPGNTIYF
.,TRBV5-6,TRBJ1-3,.,TGTGCCAGCAGCTTGGCAGGGGCTGGAAACACCATATATTTT,CASSLAGAGNTIYF
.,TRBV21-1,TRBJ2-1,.,TGTGCCAGCAGCAGAAGCCGGACCCTCTACAATGAGCAGTTCTTC,CASSRSRTLYNEQFF